This TCR beta chain was obtained from a study of blood T cell repertoires in COVID-19. Study background: Some COVID-19 samples were acute and others convalescent; all came from the United States, Italy and Spain.

Trimming took 0 bases from V and 7 from J, leaving 15 bases between them. Germline CDR1 reads LGHNA; CDR2 reads YSLEER. The CDR3 is 15 residues long. Sequencing was performed with immunoSEQ multiplex PCR; in TCRdb, only in-frame clones are kept and a portion is missing. The sample lists approximately 220,000 clones, roughly four fifths occurring once. Adults between roughly 18 and 90 years of age took part from more than 20 US areas. This clone was detected once. V and J are TRBV4-3 and TRBJ1-2; possible D gene TRBD1, 6 bases. Material for sequencing was PBMCs or T cells enriched from blood (not recorded which). This sequence was found in a woman in her forties who had been exposed to COVID-19. The CDR3 nucleotides read TGCGCCAGCAGCCAAGAGGGGACACCCCAGGGTGGCTACACCTTC. Translating it yields CASSQEGTPQGGYTF.